Listed below are T cell receptor beta chains from one sample, sequenced in a study of blood T cell repertoires in COVID-19. Clones were read by immunoSEQ multiplex PCR, and TCRdb kept only the in-frame ones, dropping some. The table includes approximately 250,000 clones, 70% to 90% detected once. Sequencing was carried out using PBMCs or T cells enriched from blood (not recorded which). These receptors originate from a woman aged 55-70 years in a cohort exposed to, infected with or recovered from COVID-19 (not recorded which). CDR3s include the opening cysteine and the closing phenylalanine or tryptophan. D genes are given only for firm matches. Clone size is given for some rows only: seen once, a few or many times, or a class if the clone is expanded.

clone_size	v_call	d_call	j_call	cdr3_nt	cdr3_aa
once	TRBV30	TRBD1	TRBJ1-5	TGTGCCTGGGGGGGGACAGGGAATCAGCCCCAGCATTTT	CAWGGTGNQPQHF
few	TRBV7-2	TRBD2	TRBJ2-3	TGTGCCAGCAGCTTAACGACTAGCGGGAGGATATACACAGATACGCAGTATTTT	CASSLTTSGRIYTDTQYF
-	TRBV11-2	TRBD2	TRBJ2-7	TGTGCCAGCAGTCTGGGACTAGCGGGACCCTACGAGCAGTACTTC	CASSLGLAGPYEQYF
few	TRBV2	TRBD2	TRBJ2-1	TGTGCCAGCAACGGCGGGAGGGCCTTCAATGAGCAGTTCTTC	CASNGGRAFNEQFF
-	TRBV5-4	-	TRBJ1-2	TGTGCCAGCAGCTTGCAGGGGCCTAACTATGGCTACACCTTC	CASSLQGPNYGYTF
-	TRBV5-1	TRBD2	TRBJ2-2	TGCGCCAGCAGCGGCAGCGGGAGGGCGGGCACCGGGGAGCTGTTTTTT	CASSGSGRAGTGELFF
few	TRBV2	TRBD1	TRBJ2-1	TGTGCCAGCAGTTACCGTGGACAGGAGGAGCAGTTCTTC	CASSYRGQEEQFF
few	TRBV6-5	-	TRBJ2-2	TGTGCCAGCAAAGGCGGAGGGGGCTACACCGGGGAGCTGTTTTTT	CASKGGGGYTGELFF
-	TRBV15	-	TRBJ1-2	TGTGCCACCAGCAGAAAGGGGAACTATGGCTACACCTTC	CATSRKGNYGYTF
-	TRBV19	TRBD1	TRBJ2-3	TGTGCCAGTAGTCGACAGGGCCCCGGGGATACGCAGTATTTT	CASSRQGPGDTQYF
-	TRBV6-6	TRBD2	TRBJ2-7	TGTGCCAGCAGGACGGGGGACTACCAGTACTTC	CASRTGDYQYF
-	TRBV24-1	TRBD1	TRBJ2-2	TGTGCCACCAGTGAAGTCAGGGGGCAGAACACCGGGGAGCTGTTTTTT	CATSEVRGQNTGELFF
-	TRBV7-9	-	TRBJ1-6	TGTGCCAGCAGCGAACAGGGACGGGATTCACCCCTCCACTTT	CASSEQGRDSPLHF
-	TRBV4-1	TRBD1	TRBJ1-4	TGCGCCAGCAGCCAAGATCAGGGGGTGGGTGAAAAACTGTTTTTT	CASSQDQGVGEKLFF
once	TRBV19	-	TRBJ1-1	TGTGCCAGTAGTATTTGGGGGGGGATGAACACTGAAGCTTTCTTT	CASSIWGGMNTEAFF
-	TRBV7-2	-	TRBJ1-3	TGTGCCAGCAGCCCGAGGACAAGTAGGCGAAACACCATATATTTT	CASSPRTSRRNTIYF
-	TRBV19	TRBD2	TRBJ2-2	TGTGCCAGTAGTATAAGCTTGGCTAGCGGGAGAGCGAACACCGGGGAGCTGTTTTTT	CASSISLASGRANTGELFF
-	TRBV11-2	-	TRBJ2-1	TGTGCCAGCAGCCACGGGAGCTCCTACAATGAGCAGTTCTTC	CASSHGSSYNEQFF
-	TRBV2	TRBD2	TRBJ2-7	TGTGCCAGCAGGGAATCCAGCGGGAGGGCCTACGAGCAGTACTTC	CASRESSGRAYEQYF
-	TRBV7-2	TRBD1	TRBJ1-1	TGTGCCAGCAGCCGGCTTCTCACAGGGGCTGAAGCTTTCTTT	CASSRLLTGAEAFF
-	TRBV4-1	-	TRBJ1-5	TGCGCCAGCAGCCAAGCTTACCAGGGCTCCTTTGGGCCCCAGCATTTT	CASSQAYQGSFGPQHF
-	TRBV27	TRBD1	TRBJ2-3	TGTGCCAGCAGTTTTAGGGCAGGGGGCACCGGGCGGGTGGCCTCGAGCACAGATACGCAGTATTTT	CASSFRAGGTGRVASSTDTQYF
-	TRBV9	-	TRBJ1-6	TGTGCCAGCAGCTCGGGCGGACTTAACTCACCCCTCCACTTT	CASSSGGLNSPLHF
-	TRBV18	-	TRBJ1-5	TGTGCCAGCTCCTTTACGGAGCCCCGTTATAGCAATCAGCCCCAGCATTTT	CASSFTEPRYSNQPQHF
-	TRBV5-1	-	TRBJ2-2	TGCGCCAGCAGCTTGCCCCTCCTGTCTGGAGCCGGGGAGCTGTTTTTT	CASSLPLLSGAGELFF
-	TRBV7-9	-	TRBJ2-7	TGTGCCAGCAGCTTAGAGGGGTACTCCTACGAGCAGTACTTC	CASSLEGYSYEQYF
-	TRBV19	TRBD1	TRBJ1-2	TGTGCCACGACCGACAGGGGGCCCGTCTATGGCTACACCTTC	CATTDRGPVYGYTF
-	TRBV14	TRBD1	TRBJ2-3	TGTGCCAGCAGCCGCAGACAGGGGGCAGGGGCAGATACGCAGTATTTT	CASSRRQGAGADTQYF
-	TRBV7-9	TRBD2	TRBJ2-2	TGTGCCAGCAGCCGGACTAGCGGGAGGAGCGGCACCGGGGAGCTGTTTTTT	CASSRTSGRSGTGELFF
-	TRBV2	TRBD1	TRBJ2-7	TGTGCCAGCAGGCCAACCGGGACAGGGCTCTACGAGCAGTACTTC	CASRPTGTGLYEQYF
-	TRBV30	TRBD2	TRBJ2-3	TGTGCCTGGAGTTTATCTAGCGGGCGCACAGATACGCAGTATTTT	CAWSLSSGRTDTQYF
-	TRBV5-1	-	TRBJ2-5	TGCGCCAGCAGCCCGGGGGACCCACAAGAGACCCAGTACTTC	CASSPGDPQETQYF
-	TRBV28	-	TRBJ2-5	TGTGCCAGCACCGAGGGCCCAGGGGTGGACGAGACCCAGTACTTC	CASTEGPGVDETQYF
-	TRBV28	TRBD1	TRBJ2-7	TGTGCCAGCAGTTTACTGGGACAGGGCTACGAGCAGTACTTC	CASSLLGQGYEQYF
-	TRBV2	-	TRBJ2-7	TGTGCCAGCAGTCGGGACTCTTCTCGAGAGCAGTACTTC	CASSRDSSREQYF
-	TRBV28	TRBD2	TRBJ2-7	TGTGCCAGCAGCTGGACTAGCGGGAGGGGTTACGAGCAGTACTTC	CASSWTSGRGYEQYF
-	TRBV3-1/TRBV3-2	-	TRBJ2-7	TGTGCCAGCAGCCAACCCAACCAGGGGTACGAGCAGTACTTC	CASSQPNQGYEQYF
-	TRBV4-1	-	TRBJ1-3	TGCGCCAGCAGCTTGAGGTTCGCGTTAGGAAACACCATATATTTT	CASSLRFALGNTIYF
-	TRBV5-1	-	TRBJ2-3	TGCGCCAGCAGCTTGGACTTATACACAGATACGCAGTATTTT	CASSLDLYTDTQYF
-	TRBV5-8	TRBD2	TRBJ2-5	TGTGCCAGCAGCACTGGGACTAGCGGGCTGGAGCTAGAGACCCAGTACTTC	CASSTGTSGLELETQYF
-	TRBV6-6	-	TRBJ1-2	TGTGCCAGCAGCCCGGACAGCCGAACTAACTATGGCTACACCTTC	CASSPDSRTNYGYTF
few	TRBV4-1	TRBD1	TRBJ1-4	TGCGCCAGCAGCCCTACACTGGGGACAGGGCTCACTAATGAAAAACTGTTTTTT	CASSPTLGTGLTNEKLFF
-	TRBV7-6	TRBD1	TRBJ1-1	TGTGCCAGCAGCTTAGGAAGGACAGGGGTCGGTGAAGCTTTCTTT	CASSLGRTGVGEAFF
-	TRBV5-1	-	TRBJ2-1	TGCGCCAGCAGCTTGGCCGTGGGGCCCTACAATGAGCAGTTCTTC	CASSLAVGPYNEQFF
-	TRBV30	TRBD1	TRBJ2-6	TGTGCCTGGAGTGTACAAGACAGGGGGCGAGCTGGGGCCAACGTCCTGACTTTC	CAWSVQDRGRAGANVLTF
-	TRBV3-1/TRBV3-2	TRBD2	TRBJ2-1	TGTGCCAGCAGCCAAGGGTATCTAGCGGGCAATTTCTACAATGAGCAGTTCTTC	CASSQGYLAGNFYNEQFF
-	TRBV7-2	TRBD2	TRBJ2-1	TGTGCCAGCAGCATGAGGACTAGCGGGAGGCGGGTCGTTGAGCAGTTCTTC	CASSMRTSGRRVVEQFF
once	TRBV10-3	TRBD1	TRBJ2-1	TGTGCCATCAGTGAGTCGGGACAGTACAATGAGCAGTTCTTC	CAISESGQYNEQFF
few	TRBV19	TRBD2	TRBJ2-7	TGTGCCAGTAGTCCTGGGACTAGCGGGATCCCCTACGAGCAGTACTTC	CASSPGTSGIPYEQYF
-	TRBV30	-	TRBJ2-1	TGTGCCTGGAGTGTAAAGGAGGTCCGCTCCTACAATGAGCAGTTCTTC	CAWSVKEVRSYNEQFF
few	TRBV6-1	-	TRBJ1-2	TGTGCCAGCAGTGAAGCAGGGCTGGGAGCTAACTATGGCTACACCTTC	CASSEAGLGANYGYTF
-	TRBV7-2	-	TRBJ2-1	TGTGCCAGCAGCTTAGTGGGGGCAAATGAGCAGTTCTTC	CASSLVGANEQFF